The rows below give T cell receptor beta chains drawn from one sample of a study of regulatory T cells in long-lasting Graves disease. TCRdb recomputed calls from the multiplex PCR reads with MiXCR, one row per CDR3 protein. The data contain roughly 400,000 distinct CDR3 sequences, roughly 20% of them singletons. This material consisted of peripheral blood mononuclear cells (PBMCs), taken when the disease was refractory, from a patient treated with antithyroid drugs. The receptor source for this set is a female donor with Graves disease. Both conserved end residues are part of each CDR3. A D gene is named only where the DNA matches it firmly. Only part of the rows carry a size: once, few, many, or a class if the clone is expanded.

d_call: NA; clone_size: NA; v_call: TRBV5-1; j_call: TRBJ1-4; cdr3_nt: TGCGCCAGCAGCTTGGGATCCGGGACCAATAATGAAAAACTGTTTTTT; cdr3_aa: CASSLGSGTNNEKLFF
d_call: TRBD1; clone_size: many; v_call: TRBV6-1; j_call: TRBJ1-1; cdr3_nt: TGTGCCAGCAGCTGGACAGGGGACACTGAAGCTTTCTTT; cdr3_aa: CASSWTGDTEAFF
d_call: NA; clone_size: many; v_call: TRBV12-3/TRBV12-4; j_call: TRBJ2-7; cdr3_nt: TGTGCCAGCAGTTTAGGCCAAGGAGGGGACGATTACGAGCAGTACTTC; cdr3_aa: CASSLGQGGDDYEQYF
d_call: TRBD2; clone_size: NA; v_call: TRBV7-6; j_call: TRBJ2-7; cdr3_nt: TGTGCCAGCAGCCCTCTAGCGGGAGAGCTGTACGAGCAGTACTTC; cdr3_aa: CASSPLAGELYEQYF
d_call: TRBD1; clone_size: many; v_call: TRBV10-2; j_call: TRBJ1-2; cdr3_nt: TGCGCCAGCACAGCTTACTGGACAGGGGGATATGGCTACACCTTC; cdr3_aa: CASTAYWTGGYGYTF
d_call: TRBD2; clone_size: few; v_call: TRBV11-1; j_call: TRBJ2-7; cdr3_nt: TGTGCCAGCAGCGGAGGGACTAGCGGGAGGGCCGTTTTGTCGTCGAGCTCCTACGAGCAGTACTTC; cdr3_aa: CASSGGTSGRAVLSSSSYEQYF
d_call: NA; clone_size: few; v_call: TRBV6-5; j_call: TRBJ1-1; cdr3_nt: TGTGCCAGCAGTTACGAGAATCCCCTAAAAGCGAGAGAACTGAACACTGAAGCTTTCTTT; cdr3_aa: CASSYENPLKARELNTEAFF
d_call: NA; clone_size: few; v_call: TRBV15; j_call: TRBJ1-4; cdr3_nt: TGTGCCACCACCAGTGGGGGCTCGGTTGAAAAACTGTTTTTT; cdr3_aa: CATTSGGSVEKLFF
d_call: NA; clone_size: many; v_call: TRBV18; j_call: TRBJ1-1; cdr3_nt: TGTGCCAGCTCACCAAGTCAAAACACTGAAGCTTTCTTT; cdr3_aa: CASSPSQNTEAFF
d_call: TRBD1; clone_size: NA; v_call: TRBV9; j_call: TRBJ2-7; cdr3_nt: TGTGCCAGCAGCCACACGGCGGGGACAGGTTACTCCGAGCAGTACTTC; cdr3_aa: CASSHTAGTGYSEQYF
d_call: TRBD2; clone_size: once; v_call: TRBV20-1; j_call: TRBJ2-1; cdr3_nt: TGCAGTGCTTCCTGGACTAGCGGGAGGACCAACAATGAGCAGTTCTTC; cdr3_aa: CSASWTSGRTNNEQFF
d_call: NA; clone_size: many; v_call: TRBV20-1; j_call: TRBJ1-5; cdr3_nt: TGCAGTGCTACGGACGGGAATCAGCCCCAGCATTTT; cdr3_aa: CSATDGNQPQHF
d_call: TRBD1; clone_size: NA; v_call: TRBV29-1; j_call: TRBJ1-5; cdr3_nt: TGCAGCGTGGGACAGCCCAATCAGCCCCAGCATTTT; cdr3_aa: CSVGQPNQPQHF
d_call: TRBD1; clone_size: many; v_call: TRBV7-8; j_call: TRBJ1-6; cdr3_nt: TGTGCCAGCAGATATACCGGGACAGCCAATTCACCCCTCCACTTT; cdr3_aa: CASRYTGTANSPLHF
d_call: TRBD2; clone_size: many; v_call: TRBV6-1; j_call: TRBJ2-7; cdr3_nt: TGTGCCAGCAAAGGGGCGGGAGATCTTTTCTGGCAGTACTTC; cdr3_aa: CASKGAGDLFWQYF
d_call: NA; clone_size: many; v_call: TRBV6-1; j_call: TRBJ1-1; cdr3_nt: TGTGCCAGCAGACCACCCGGGACATTAAACACTGAAGCTTTCTTT; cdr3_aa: CASRPPGTLNTEAFF
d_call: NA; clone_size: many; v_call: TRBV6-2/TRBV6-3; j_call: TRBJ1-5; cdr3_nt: TGTGCCAGCATGACCGTATGGGGCAATCAGCCCCAGCATTTT; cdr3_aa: CASMTVWGNQPQHF
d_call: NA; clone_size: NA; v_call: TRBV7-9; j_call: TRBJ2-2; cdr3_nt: TGTGCCAGCAGCTGGGGGGACAACACCGGGGAGCTGTTTTTT; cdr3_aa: CASSWGDNTGELFF
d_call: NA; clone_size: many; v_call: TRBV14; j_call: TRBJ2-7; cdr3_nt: TGTGCCAGCAGCCATGGTCTCCGTAGCTCCTACGAGCAGTACTTC; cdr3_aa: CASSHGLRSSYEQYF
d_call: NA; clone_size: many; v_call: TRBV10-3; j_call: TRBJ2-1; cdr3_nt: TGTGCCGCCGGGGGAGGTGATTCCTACAATGAGCAGTTCTTC; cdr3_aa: CAAGGGDSYNEQFF
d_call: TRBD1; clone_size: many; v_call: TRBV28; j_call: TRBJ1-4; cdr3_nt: TGTGCCAGTACCAAGGGGGCGACTAATGAAAAACTGTTTTTT; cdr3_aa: CASTKGATNEKLFF
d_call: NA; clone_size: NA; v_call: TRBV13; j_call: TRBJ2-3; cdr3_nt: TGTGCCAGCAGCTCCGGGTTTCGCTCTGATACGCAGTATTTT; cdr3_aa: CASSSGFRSDTQYF
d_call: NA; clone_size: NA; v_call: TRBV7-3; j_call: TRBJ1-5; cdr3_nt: TGTGCCAGCAGCACTCTCCCTCAGACCCATAGCAATCAGCCCCAGCATTTT; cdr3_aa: CASSTLPQTHSNQPQHF
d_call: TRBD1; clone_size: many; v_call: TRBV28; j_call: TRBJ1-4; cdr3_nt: TGTGCCAGCAGATCCGACAGGGTTACTAATGAAAAACTGTTTTTT; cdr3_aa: CASRSDRVTNEKLFF
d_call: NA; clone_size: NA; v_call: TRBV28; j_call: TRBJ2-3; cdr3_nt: TGTGCCAGCAGCATGGGACTTCCAGATACGCAGTATTTT; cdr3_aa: CASSMGLPDTQYF
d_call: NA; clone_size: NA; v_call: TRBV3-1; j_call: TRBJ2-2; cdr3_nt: TGTGCCAGCAGACAAATCGGTTTAGGGGAGCTGTTTTTT; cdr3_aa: CASRQIGLGELFF
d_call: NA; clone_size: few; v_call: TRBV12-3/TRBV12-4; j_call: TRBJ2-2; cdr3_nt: TGTGCCAGCAGTTACTCCCGGGTGTCGGCCGGGGAGCTGTTTTTT; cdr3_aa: CASSYSRVSAGELFF
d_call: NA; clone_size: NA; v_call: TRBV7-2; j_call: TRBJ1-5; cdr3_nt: TGTGCCAGCAGCGTACAGGGTGCGAATCAGCCCCAGCATTTT; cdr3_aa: CASSVQGANQPQHF
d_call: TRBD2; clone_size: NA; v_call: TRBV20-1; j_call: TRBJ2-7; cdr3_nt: TGCAGTGCTAGAAAACCGACGACTAGCGGGAGAATCGACGAGCAGTACTTC; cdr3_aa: CSARKPTTSGRIDEQYF
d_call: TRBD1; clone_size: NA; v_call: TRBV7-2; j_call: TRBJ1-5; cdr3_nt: TGTGCCAGCAGCTCGACACAGGGGATTAGCAATCAGCCCCAGCATTTT; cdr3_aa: CASSSTQGISNQPQHF
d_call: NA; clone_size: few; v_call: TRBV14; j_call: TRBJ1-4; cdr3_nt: TGTGCCAGCCAGGCACTAGGGGATGAAAAACTGTTTTTT; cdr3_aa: CASQALGDEKLFF
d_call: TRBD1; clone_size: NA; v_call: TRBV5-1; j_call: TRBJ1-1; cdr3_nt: TGCGCCGGCAGCGTGGGACAGGGGACCACTGAAGCTTTCTTT; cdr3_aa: CAGSVGQGTTEAFF
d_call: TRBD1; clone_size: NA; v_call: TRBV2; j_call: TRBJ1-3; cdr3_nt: TGTGCCAGCAGCACCGGGACAGCCTCTGGAAACACCATATATTTT; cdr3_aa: CASSTGTASGNTIYF
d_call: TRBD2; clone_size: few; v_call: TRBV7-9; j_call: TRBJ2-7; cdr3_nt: TGTGCCAGCAGCTTACCCACTAGCGGGACCTTCGAATTCTACGAGCAGTACTTC; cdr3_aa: CASSLPTSGTFEFYEQYF
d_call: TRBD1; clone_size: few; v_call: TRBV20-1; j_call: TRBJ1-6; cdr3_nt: TGCAGTGCTAGGGGGACAGATAATTCACCCCTCCACTTT; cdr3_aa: CSARGTDNSPLHF
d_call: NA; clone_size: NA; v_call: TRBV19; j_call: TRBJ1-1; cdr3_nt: TGTGCCAGTAGTAACATAGAAAGGGGCACTGAAGCTTTCTTT; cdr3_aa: CASSNIERGTEAFF
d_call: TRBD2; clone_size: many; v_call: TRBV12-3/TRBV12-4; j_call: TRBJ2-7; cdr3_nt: TGTGCCAGCAGCCCCTCTAGCGGTATGAGATCCTACGAGCAGTACTTC; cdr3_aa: CASSPSSGMRSYEQYF
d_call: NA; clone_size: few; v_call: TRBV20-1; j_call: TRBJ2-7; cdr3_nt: TGCAGTGCTAGAGAGTCTGGGGGCCCCTACGAGCAGTACTTC; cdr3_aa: CSARESGGPYEQYF
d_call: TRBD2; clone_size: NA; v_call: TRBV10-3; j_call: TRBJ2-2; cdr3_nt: TGTGCCATCAGTGGCGGGGGGGTAACCGGGGAGCTGTTTTTT; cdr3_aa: CAISGGGVTGELFF
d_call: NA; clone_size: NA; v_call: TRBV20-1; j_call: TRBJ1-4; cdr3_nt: TGCAGTGCTAGAGTACCTCTGGGATCTAATGAAAAACTGTTTTTT; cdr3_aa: CSARVPLGSNEKLFF
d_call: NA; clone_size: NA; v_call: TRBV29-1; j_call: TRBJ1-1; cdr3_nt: TGCAGCGTTAACGGGGACAACAAAGCCGGGGCCACTGAAGCTTTCTTT; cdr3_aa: CSVNGDNKAGATEAFF
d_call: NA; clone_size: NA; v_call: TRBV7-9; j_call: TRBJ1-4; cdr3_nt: TGTGCCAGCAGCCCCGGAGACAGATATAATGAAAAACTGTTTTTT; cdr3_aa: CASSPGDRYNEKLFF
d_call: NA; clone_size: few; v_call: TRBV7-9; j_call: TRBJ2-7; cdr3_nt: TGTGCCAGCAGCTTCGAGCGGCTTGCCTACGAGCAGTACTTC; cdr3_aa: CASSFERLAYEQYF
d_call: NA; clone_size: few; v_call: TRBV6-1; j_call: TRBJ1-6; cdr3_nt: TGTGCCAGCACCCCCGGGGGGGACCCCCTCCACTTT; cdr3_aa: CASTPGGDPLHF
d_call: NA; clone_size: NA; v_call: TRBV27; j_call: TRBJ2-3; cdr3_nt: TGTGCCAGCAGTCCGACATCCACAGATACGCAGTATTTT; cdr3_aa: CASSPTSTDTQYF
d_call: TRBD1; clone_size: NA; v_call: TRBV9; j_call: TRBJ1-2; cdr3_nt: TGTGCCAGCACCAGCCCGGGACAGCTTAACTATGGCTACACCTTC; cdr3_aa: CASTSPGQLNYGYTF
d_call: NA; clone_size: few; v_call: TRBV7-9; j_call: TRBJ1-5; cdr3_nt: TGTGCCAGCAGCCAAGACCCAAAAGGCAATCAGCCCCAGCATTTT; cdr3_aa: CASSQDPKGNQPQHF
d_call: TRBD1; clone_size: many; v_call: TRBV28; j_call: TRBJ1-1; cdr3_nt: TGTGCCAGCAGTTTAACCAGGACAGGACGGGAAGCTTTCTTT; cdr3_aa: CASSLTRTGREAFF
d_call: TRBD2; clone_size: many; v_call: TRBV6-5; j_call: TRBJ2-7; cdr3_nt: TGTGCCAGCAGTTACAGAACTAGCGGCTACGAGCAGTACTTC; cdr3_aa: CASSYRTSGYEQYF
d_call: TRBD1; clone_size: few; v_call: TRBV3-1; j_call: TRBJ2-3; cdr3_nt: TGTGCCAGCAGCCAAGAGGACAGGGCCGGAGAAGATACGCAGTATTTT; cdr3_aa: CASSQEDRAGEDTQYF
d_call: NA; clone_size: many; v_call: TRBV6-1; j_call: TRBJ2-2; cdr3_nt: TGTGCCACAAGACAGGTTTGGGACACCGGGGAGCTGTTTTTT; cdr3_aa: CATRQVWDTGELFF
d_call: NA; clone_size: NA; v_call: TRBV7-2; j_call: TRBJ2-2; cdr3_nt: TGTGCCAGAGAGAGGTTGTACACCGGGGAGCTGTTTTTT; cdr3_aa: CARERLYTGELFF
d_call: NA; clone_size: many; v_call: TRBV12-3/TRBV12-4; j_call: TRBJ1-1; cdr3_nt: TGTGCCAGCAGTTTAGAAGCAGGAATGGGCACTGAAGCTTTCTTT; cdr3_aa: CASSLEAGMGTEAFF
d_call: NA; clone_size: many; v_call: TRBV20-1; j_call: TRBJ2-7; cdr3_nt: TGCAGTGCTAGAATGAGGCTGACGACCTACGAGCAGTACTTC; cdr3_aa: CSARMRLTTYEQYF